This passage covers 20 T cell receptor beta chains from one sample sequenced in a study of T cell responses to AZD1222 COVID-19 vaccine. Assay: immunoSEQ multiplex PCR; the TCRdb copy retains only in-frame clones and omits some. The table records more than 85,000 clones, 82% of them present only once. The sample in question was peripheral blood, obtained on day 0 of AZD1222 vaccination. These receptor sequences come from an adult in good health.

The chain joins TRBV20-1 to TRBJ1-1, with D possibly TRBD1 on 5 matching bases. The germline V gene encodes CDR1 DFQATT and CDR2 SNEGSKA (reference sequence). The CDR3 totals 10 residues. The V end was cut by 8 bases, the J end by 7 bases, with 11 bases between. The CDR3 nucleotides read TGCAGTTTGGGGGTGAATGAAGCTTTCTTT. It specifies CSLGVNEAFF.

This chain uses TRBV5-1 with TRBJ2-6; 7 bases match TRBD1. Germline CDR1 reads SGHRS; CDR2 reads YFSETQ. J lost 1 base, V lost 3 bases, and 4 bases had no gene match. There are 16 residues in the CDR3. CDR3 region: CASSSRTGSGANVLTF. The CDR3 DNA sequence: TGCGCCAGCAGCTCTCGGACAGGATCTGGGGCCAACGTCCTGACTTTC. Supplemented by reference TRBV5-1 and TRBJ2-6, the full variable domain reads KAGVTQTPRYLIKTRGQQVTLSCSPISGHRSVSWYQQTPGQGLQFLFEYFSETQRNKGNFPGRFSGRQFSNSRSEMNVSTLELGDSALYLCASSSRTGSGANVLTFGAGSRLTVL.

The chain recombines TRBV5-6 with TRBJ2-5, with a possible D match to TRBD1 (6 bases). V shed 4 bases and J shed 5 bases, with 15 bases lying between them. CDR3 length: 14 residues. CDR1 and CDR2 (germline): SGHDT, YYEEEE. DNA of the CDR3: TGTGCCAGCAGCAGCGGACAGTCCGGCGAGACCCAGTACTTC. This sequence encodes CASSSGQSGETQYF.

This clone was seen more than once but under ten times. The CDR3 sequence: CASSIRPGGNSPLHF. As DNA, the CDR3 is TGTGCCAGTAGTATTCGCCCCGGGGGAAATTCACCCCTCCACTTT. The chain is built from TRBV19 and TRBJ1-6, with D maybe TRBD1 (5 bases). The germline CDR1 and CDR2 sequences are LNHDA and SQIVND (reference sequence). The CDR3 sequence is 15 residues long. V shed 3 bases and J shed 7 bases, with 13 bases lying between them.

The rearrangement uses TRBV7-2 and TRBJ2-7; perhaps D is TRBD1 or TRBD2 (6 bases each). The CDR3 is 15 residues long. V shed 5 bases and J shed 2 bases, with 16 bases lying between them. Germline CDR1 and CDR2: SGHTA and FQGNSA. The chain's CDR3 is CASSLRGEFAYEQYF. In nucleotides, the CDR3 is TGTGCCAGCAGCCTTAGGGGGGAGTTCGCCTACGAGCAGTACTTC.

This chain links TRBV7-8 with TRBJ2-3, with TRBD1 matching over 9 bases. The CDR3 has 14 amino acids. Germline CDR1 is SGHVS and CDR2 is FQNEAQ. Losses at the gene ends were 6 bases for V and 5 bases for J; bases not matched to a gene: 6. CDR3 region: CASSKTGGRDTQYF. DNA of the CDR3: TGTGCCAGCAGTAAAACAGGGGGCAGAGATACGCAGTATTTT. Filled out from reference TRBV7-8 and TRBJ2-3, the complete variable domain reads GAGVSQSPRYKVAKRGQDVALRCDPISGHVSLFWYQQALGQGPEFLTYFQNEAQLDKSGLPSDRFFAERPEGSVSTLKIQRTQQEDSAVYLCASSKTGGRDTQYFGPGTRLTVL.

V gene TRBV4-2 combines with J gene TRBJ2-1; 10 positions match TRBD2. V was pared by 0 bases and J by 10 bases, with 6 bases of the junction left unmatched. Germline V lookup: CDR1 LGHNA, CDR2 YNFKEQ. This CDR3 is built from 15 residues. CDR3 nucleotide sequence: TGTGCCAGCAGCCAAGATAGAGCGGGGGGGCTGGAGCAGTTCTTC. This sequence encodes CASSQDRAGGLEQFF.

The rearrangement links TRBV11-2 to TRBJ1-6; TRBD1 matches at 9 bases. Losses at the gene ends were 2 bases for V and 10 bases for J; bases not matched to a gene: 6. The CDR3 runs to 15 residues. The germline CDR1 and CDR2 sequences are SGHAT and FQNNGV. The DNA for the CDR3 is TGTGCCAGCAGCTTATCAGGACAGGGGTACTCACCCCTCCACTTT. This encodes CASSLSGQGYSPLHF. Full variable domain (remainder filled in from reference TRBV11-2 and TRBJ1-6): EAGVAQSPRYKIIEKRQSVAFWCNPISGHATLYWYQQILGQGPKLLIQFQNNGVVDDSQLPKDRFSAERLKGVDSTLKIQPAKLEDSAVYLCASSLSGQGYSPLHFGNGTRLTVT.

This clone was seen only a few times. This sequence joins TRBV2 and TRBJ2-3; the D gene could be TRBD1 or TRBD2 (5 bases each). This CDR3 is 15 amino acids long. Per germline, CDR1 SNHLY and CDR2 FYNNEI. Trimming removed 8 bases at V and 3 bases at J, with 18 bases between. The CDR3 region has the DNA TGTGCCAGCTGGGGTAGGGGACCCAGGACAGATACGCAGTATTTT. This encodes CASWGRGPRTDTQYF.

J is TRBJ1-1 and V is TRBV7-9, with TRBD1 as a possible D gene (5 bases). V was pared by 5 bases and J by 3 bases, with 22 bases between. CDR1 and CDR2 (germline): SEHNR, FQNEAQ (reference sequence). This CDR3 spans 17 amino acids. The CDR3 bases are TGTGCCAGCAGCCAAGTTAGGGGCCGAAAGCGAGACACTGAAGCTTTCTTT. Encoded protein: CASSQVRGRKRDTEAFF.

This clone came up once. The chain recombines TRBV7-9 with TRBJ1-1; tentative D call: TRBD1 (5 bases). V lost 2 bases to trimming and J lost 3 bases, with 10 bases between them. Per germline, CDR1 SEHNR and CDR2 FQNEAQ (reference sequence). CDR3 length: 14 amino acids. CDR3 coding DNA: TGTGCCAGCAGCTTAATGATAGGGGACACTGAAGCTTTCTTT. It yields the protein CASSLMIGDTEAFF.

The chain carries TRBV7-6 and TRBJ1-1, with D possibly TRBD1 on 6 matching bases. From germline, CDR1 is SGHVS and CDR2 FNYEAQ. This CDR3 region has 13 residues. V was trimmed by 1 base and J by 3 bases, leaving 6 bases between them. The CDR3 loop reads CASSLDRDTEAFF. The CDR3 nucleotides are TGTGCCAGCAGCTTAGACAGGGACACTGAAGCTTTCTTT. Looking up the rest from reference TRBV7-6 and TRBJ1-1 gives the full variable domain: GAGVSQSPRYKVTKRGQDVALRCDPISGHVSLYWYRQALGQGPEFLTYFNYEAQQDKSGLPNDRFSAERPEGSISTLTIQRTEQRDSAMYRCASSLDRDTEAFFGQGTRLTVV.

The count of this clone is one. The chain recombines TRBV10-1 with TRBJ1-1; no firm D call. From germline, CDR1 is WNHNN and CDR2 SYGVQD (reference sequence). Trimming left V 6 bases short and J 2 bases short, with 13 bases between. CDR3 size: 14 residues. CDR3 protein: CASSQSRANTEAFF. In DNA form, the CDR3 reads TGCGCCAGCAGCCAAAGTCGGGCAAACACTGAAGCTTTCTTT.

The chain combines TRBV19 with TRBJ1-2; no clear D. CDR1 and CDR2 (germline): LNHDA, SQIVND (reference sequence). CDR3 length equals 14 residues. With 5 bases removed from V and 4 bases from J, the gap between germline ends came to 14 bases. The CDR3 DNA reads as TGTGCCAGTAGTTGGGGAAAGGTGAGCTATGGCTACACCTTC. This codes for CASSWGKVSYGYTF. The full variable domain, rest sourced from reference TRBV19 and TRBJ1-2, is DGGITQSPKYLFRKEGQNVTLSCEQNLNHDAMYWYRQDPGQGLRLIYYSQIVNDFQKGDIAEGYSVSREKKESFPLTVTSAQKNPTAFYLCASSWGKVSYGYTFGSGTRLTVV.

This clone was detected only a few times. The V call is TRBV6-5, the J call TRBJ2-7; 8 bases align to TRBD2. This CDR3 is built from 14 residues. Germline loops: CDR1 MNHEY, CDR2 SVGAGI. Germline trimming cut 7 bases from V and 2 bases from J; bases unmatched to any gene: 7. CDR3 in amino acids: CASMGRGVPYEQYF. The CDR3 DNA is TGTGCCAGCATGGGGCGGGGGGTCCCCTACGAGCAGTACTTC.

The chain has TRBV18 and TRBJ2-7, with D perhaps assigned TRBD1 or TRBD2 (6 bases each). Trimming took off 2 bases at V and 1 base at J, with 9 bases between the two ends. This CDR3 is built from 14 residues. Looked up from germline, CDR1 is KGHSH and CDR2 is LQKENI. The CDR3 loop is CASSPRGDSYEQYF. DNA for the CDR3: TGTGCCAGCTCACCAAGGGGGGATTCCTACGAGCAGTACTTC.

The CDR3 sequence is CASTTGGSQPQHF. For the CDR3, the DNA is TGTGCCAGCACAACTGGGGGTTCCCAGCCCCAGCATTTT. The V and J genes are TRBV12-3 or TRBV12-4 and TRBJ1-5; a weak D match, TRBD1 (5 bases). V was trimmed by 7 bases and J by 7 bases, leaving 14 bases between them. This CDR3 region has 13 residues.

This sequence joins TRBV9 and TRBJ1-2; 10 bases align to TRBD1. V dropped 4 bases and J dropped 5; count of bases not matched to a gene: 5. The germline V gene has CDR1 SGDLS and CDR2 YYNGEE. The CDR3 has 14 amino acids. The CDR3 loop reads CASSSRTGGYGYTF. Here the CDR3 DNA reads TGTGCCAGCAGCTCCCGGACAGGGGGGTATGGCTACACCTTC. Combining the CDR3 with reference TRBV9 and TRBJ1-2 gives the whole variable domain DSGVTQTPKHLITATGQRVTLRCSPRSGDLSVYWYQQSLDQGLQFLIQYYNGEERAKGNILERFSAQQFPDLHSELNLSSLELGDSALYFCASSSRTGGYGYTFGSGTRLTVV.

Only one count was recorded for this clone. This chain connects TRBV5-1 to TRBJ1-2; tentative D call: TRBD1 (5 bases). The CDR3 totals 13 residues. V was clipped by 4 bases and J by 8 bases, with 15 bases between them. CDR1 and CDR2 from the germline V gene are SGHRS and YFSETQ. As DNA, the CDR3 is TGCGCCAGCAGCCGGGACCCACAGAGGGGCTACACCTTC. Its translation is CASSRDPQRGYTF. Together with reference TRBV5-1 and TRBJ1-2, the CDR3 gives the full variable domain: KAGVTQTPRYLIKTRGQQVTLSCSPISGHRSVSWYQQTPGQGLQFLFEYFSETQRNKGNFPGRFSGRQFSNSRSEMNVSTLELGDSALYLCASSRDPQRGYTFGSGTRLTVV.

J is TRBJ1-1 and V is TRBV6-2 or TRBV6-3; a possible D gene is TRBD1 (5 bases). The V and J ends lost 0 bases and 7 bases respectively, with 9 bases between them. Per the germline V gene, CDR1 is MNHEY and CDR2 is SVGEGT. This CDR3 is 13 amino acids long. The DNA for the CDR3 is TGTGCCAGCAGTTACTCGATCAGGGTTGAAGCTTTCTTT. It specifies CASSYSIRVEAFF.